This T cell receptor beta chain derives from a study of blood T cell repertoires in COVID-19. Authors' methods: The authors estimated nucleated cell counts from reference gene primer amplification. Clones were sequenced by immunoSEQ multiplex PCR, and TCRdb holds only the in-frame ones, with some missing. V, J and clone size were drawn from that table, and D and trimming were deduced from the DNA. This table holds 130,000 or so clones, about 89% found once. V lost 5 bases to trimming and J lost 4 bases; unmatched junction nucleotides: 8. The CDR3 spans 15 residues. Germline assignment: CDR1 KGHSH and CDR2 LQKENI. Seattle-derived patients entered the study during active infection and were followed longitudinally.

Sample: peripheral blood. This receptor was identified in a woman between 65 and 79 years old with COVID-19, enrolled during active disease. The J gene is TRBJ2-3, the V gene TRBV18; TRBD1 aligns across 8 bases. The CDR3 here is CASSSLDRAADTQYF. The CDR3 DNA follows: TGTGCCAGCTCATCACTGGACAGGGCGGCAGATACGCAGTATTTT.